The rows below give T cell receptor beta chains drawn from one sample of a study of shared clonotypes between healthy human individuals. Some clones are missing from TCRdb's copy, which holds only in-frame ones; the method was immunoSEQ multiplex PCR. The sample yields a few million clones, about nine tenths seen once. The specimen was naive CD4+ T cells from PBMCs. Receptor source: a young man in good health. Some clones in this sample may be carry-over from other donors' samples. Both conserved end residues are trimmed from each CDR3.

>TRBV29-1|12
SVGVLAGAYEQF
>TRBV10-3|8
ANPGWPQH
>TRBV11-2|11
ASSSGINYGYT
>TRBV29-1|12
SVEAGSLNYGYT
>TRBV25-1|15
ASSEYTGRGQSGELF
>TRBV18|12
ASSPPSRAEGQY
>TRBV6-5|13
ASSSEGGRNEKLF
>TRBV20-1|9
SARSSGVGG
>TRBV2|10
ASSESGYEQY
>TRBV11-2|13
ASSLGGANTGELF
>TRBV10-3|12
AISRDRPNTEAF
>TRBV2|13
ASRGQGTSTDTQY
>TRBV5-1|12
ASSYSFSYNEQF
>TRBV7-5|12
ARSNRTGNNEQF
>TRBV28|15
ASTGLAGISGTDTQY
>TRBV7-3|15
ASSLNGEGDLNYGYT
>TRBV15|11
ATSRDMGYEQY
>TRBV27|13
ASSPGTGGYYGYT
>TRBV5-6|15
ASSLGYQLLNTGELF
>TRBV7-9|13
ASSWDGSSGNTIY
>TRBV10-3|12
AISGTGVTDTQY
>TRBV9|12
ASSGAGPGNTIY
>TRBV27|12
ASSLKGGGYGYT